This TCR beta chain was captured by sequencing in a study of cytomegalovirus exposure and HLA in healthy donors. About the research overall: When roughly 420 donors were genotyped, over 80% of them were found to fall in the Caucasian-associated ancestry cluster.

Trimming pared 6 bases from V and 3 bases from J, leaving 10 bases between. CDR3 length equals 13 residues. Germline CDR1 reads LGHNT; CDR2 reads FRNRAP. The PCR used 60 Vbeta and 13 Jbeta primers. Assay used: immunoSEQ multiplex PCR; TCRdb lists only in-frame clones, some missing. The sample has over 150,000 clones; approximately 80% are singletons. The chain links TRBV12-5 to TRBJ2-3; D is possibly TRBD2 (5 bases). The sample taken for sequencing was PBMCs. This sequence originates from a boy aged 2 to 10 in good health and CMV-seronegative. The CDR3 sequence is CASGLEVTDTQYF. The CDR3 nucleotides read TGTGCTAGTGGGCTGGAGGTAACAGATACGCAGTATTTT.